This TCR beta chain originates from a study of blood T cell repertoires in COVID-19. Study-wide context: COVID-19 samples, acute and convalescent, were from the United States, Italy and Spain. PBMCs, B-cell-depleted T cells, or T cells were the source of the cDNA or gDNA that made up the material.

Method: immunoSEQ multiplex PCR; TCRdb's copy keeps in-frame clones and lacks some. Of some 170,000 clones in the sample, around 85% are singletons; the top ten hold approximately 10%. This clone has just one count. V was cut by 2 bases and J by 0 bases, with 8 bases left in between. Germline assignment: CDR1 SGHAT and CDR2 FQNNGV. This CDR3 contains 16 residues. The sequence derives from a man in his 60s with active or convalescent COVID-19. The chain recombines TRBV11-2 with TRBJ1-6; D is unclear. The sequencing input was peripheral blood. In DNA, the CDR3 is TGTGCCAGCAGCTTAAAGCCTAGCTCCTATAATTCACCCCTCCACTTT. The encoded protein is CASSLKPSSYNSPLHF.